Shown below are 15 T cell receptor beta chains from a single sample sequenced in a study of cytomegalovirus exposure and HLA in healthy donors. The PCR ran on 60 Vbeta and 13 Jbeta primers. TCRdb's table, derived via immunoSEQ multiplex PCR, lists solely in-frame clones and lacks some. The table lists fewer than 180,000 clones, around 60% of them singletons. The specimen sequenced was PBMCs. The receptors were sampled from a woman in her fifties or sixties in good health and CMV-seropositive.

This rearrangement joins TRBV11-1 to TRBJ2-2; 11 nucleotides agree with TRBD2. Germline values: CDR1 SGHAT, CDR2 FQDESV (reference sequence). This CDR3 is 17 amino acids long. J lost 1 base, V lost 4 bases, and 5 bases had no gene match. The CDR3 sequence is CASSYLGTSGNTGELFF. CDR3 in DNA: TGTGCCAGCAGCTACTTGGGGACTAGCGGGAACACCGGGGAGCTGTTTTTT.

CDR3 DNA: TGTGCCAGCAGGACAGATAGCAATCAGCCCCAGCATTTT. This sequence encodes CASRTDSNQPQHF. The chain employs TRBV2 and TRBJ1-5; perhaps TRBD1 as D (5 bases). With 6 bases removed from V and 0 bases from J, the gap between germline ends came to 6 bases. Germline CDR1 and CDR2: SNHLY and FYNNEI. This CDR3 is built from 13 residues. Full variable domain (outside the CDR3, taken from reference TRBV2 and TRBJ1-5): EPEVTQTPSHQVTQMGQEVILRCVPISNHLYFYWYRQILGQKVEFLVSFYNNEISEKSEIFDDQFSVERPDGSNFTLKIRSTKLEDSAMYFCASRTDSNQPQHFGDGTRLSIL.

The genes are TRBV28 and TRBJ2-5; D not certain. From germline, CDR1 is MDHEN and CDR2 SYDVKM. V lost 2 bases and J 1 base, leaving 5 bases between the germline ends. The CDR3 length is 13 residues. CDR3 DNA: TGTGCCAGCAGTTTAGGCGGCCAAGAGACCCAGTACTTC. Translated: CASSLGGQETQYF.

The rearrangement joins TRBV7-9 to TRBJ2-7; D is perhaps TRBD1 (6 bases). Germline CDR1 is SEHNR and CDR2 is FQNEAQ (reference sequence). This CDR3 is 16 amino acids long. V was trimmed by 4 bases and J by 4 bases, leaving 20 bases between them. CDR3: CASSSDPRGLNYEQYF. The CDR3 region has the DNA TGTGCCAGCAGCTCCGACCCCAGGGGATTAAATTACGAGCAGTACTTC.

The CDR3 DNA is TGTGCCAGCAGCTCAGGACTAGCGGATGACAATGAGCAGTTCTTC. Translated, it gives CASSSGLADDNEQFF. This chain uses TRBV11-2 with TRBJ2-1; 10 nucleotides line up with TRBD2. The CDR3 has 15 amino acids. V lost 4 bases, J lost 5 bases, and 5 bases stayed unmatched. Germline V gene data show CDR1 as SGHAT and CDR2 as FQNNGV.

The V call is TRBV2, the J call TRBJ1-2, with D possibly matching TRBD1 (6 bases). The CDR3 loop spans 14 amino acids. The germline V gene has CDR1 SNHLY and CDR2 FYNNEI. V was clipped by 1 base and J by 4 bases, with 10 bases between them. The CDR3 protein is CASSEDQGLYGYTF. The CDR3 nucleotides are TGTGCCAGCAGTGAAGACCAGGGGCTCTATGGCTACACCTTC. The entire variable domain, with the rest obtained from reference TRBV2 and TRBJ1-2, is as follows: EPEVTQTPSHQVTQMGQEVILRCVPISNHLYFYWYRQILGQKVEFLVSFYNNEISEKSEIFDDQFSVERPDGSNFTLKIRSTKLEDSAMYFCASSEDQGLYGYTFGSGTRLTVV.

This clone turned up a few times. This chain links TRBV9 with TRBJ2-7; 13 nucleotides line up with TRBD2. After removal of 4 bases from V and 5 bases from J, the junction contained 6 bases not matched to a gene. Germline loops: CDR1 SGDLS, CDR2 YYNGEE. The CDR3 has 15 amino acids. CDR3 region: CASSMTSGRSNEQYF. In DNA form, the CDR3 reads TGTGCCAGCAGCATGACTAGCGGGAGGTCCAACGAGCAGTACTTC. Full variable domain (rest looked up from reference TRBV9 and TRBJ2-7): DSGVTQTPKHLITATGQRVTLRCSPRSGDLSVYWYQQSLDQGLQFLIQYYNGEERAKGNILERFSAQQFPDLHSELNLSSLELGDSALYFCASSMTSGRSNEQYFGPGTRLTVT.

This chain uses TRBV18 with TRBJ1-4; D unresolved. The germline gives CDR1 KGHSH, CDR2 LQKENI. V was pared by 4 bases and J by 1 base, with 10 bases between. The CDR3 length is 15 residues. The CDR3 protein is CASSLRGITNEKLFF. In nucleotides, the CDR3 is TGTGCCAGCTCACTCCGGGGTATAACTAATGAAAAACTGTTTTTT.

Here the CDR3 reads CASSMEGSGYTF. CDR3 DNA: TGTGCCAGTAGTATGGAGGGGTCCGGCTACACCTTC. The chain carries TRBV19 and TRBJ1-2, with D perhaps TRBD1 (5 bases). This CDR3 spans 12 amino acids. The V gene's germline CDR1 is LNHDA and CDR2 SQIVND (reference sequence). V lost 3 bases, J lost 8 bases, and 10 bases lay in between.

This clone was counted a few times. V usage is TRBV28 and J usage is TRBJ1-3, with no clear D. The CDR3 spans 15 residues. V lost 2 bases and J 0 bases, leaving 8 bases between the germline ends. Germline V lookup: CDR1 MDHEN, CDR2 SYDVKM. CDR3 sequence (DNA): TGTGCCAGCAGTTTAACAGTAGGCTCTGGAAACACCATATATTTT. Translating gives CASSLTVGSGNTIYF.

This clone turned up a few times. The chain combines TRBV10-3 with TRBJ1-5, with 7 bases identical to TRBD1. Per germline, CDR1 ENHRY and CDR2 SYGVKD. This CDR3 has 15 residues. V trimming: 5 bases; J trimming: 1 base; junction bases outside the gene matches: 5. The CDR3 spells CAISPSDRSNQPQHF. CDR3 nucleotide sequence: TGTGCCATCAGTCCCTCGGACAGGAGCAATCAGCCCCAGCATTTT.

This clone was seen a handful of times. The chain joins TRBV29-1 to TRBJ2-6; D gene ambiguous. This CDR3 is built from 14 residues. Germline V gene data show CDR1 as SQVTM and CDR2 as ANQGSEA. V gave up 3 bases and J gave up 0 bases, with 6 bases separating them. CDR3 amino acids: CSVESYSGANVLTF. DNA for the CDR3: TGCAGCGTTGAGAGTTACTCTGGGGCCAACGTCCTGACTTTC.

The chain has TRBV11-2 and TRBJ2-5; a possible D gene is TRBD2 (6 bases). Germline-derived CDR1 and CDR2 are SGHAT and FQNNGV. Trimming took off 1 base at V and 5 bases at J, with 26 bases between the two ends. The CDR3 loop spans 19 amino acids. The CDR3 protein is CASSLGWLVSAVGGETQYF. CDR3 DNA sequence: TGTGCCAGCAGCTTAGGGTGGCTGGTGTCAGCGGTTGGGGGGGAGACCCAGTACTTC. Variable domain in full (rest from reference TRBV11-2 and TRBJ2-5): EAGVAQSPRYKIIEKRQSVAFWCNPISGHATLYWYQQILGQGPKLLIQFQNNGVVDDSQLPKDRFSAERLKGVDSTLKIQPAKLEDSAVYLCASSLGWLVSAVGGETQYFGPGTRLLVL.

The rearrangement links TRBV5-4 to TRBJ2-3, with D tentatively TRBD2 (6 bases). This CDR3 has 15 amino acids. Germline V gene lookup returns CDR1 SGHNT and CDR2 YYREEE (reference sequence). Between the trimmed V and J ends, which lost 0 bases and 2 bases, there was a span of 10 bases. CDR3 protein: CASSLGTTVTDTQYF. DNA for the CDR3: TGTGCCAGCAGCTTGGGGACTACCGTCACAGATACGCAGTATTTT.

CDR3 nucleotides: TGTGCCAGCAGCTTGGGAGGCACTTCTGGAAACACCATATATTTT. Amino acids: CASSLGGTSGNTIYF. V gene TRBV5-6 combines with J gene TRBJ1-3; D is uncertain. V was cut by 0 bases and J by 1 base, with 8 bases left in between. Per germline, CDR1 SGHDT and CDR2 YYEEEE. The CDR3 contains 15 residues.